These T cell receptor beta chains were read from a single sample in a study of regulatory T cells in long-lasting Graves disease. TCRdb analysed the multiplex PCR reads with MiXCR anew, one entry per CDR3 protein. The sample lists a few hundred thousand distinct CDR3 sequences, about 20% occurring once. The specimen was peripheral blood mononuclear cells (PBMCs), collected when the disease was refractory, from a patient treated with antithyroid drugs. Receptors originate from a female donor with Graves disease. Each CDR3 is given without its conserved first and last residue. Each record gives: D gene, V gene, J gene, CDR3 protein. A D gene is named only where the DNA matches it firmly.

d_call: .
v_call: TRBV9
j_call: TRBJ1-5
cdr3_aa: ASSYSGEGNQPQH

d_call: .
v_call: TRBV11-3
j_call: TRBJ1-1
cdr3_aa: ASSPWTENTEAF

d_call: .
v_call: TRBV25-1
j_call: TRBJ2-7
cdr3_aa: ASSESLGRMY

d_call: .
v_call: TRBV9
j_call: TRBJ2-5
cdr3_aa: ASSGPESTQY

d_call: TRBD1
v_call: TRBV14
j_call: TRBJ2-5
cdr3_aa: ASSFGQGAYLQETQY

d_call: .
v_call: TRBV20-1
j_call: TRBJ2-7
cdr3_aa: SASKGSSSYEQY

d_call: .
v_call: TRBV10-3
j_call: TRBJ1-1
cdr3_aa: AISESQLNTEAF

d_call: .
v_call: TRBV6-1
j_call: TRBJ2-1
cdr3_aa: ASSEALGSNEQF

d_call: .
v_call: TRBV11-1
j_call: TRBJ1-1
cdr3_aa: ASSSGDVLMNTEAF

d_call: .
v_call: TRBV15
j_call: TRBJ1-1
cdr3_aa: ATSSGGAGGTEAF

d_call: TRBD1
v_call: TRBV19
j_call: TRBJ1-5
cdr3_aa: ASSIRGTGGRGNQPQH

d_call: .
v_call: TRBV4-3
j_call: TRBJ2-7
cdr3_aa: ASSQASGAEQY

d_call: TRBD2
v_call: TRBV11-2
j_call: TRBJ2-1
cdr3_aa: ASSHTSGGYNEQF

d_call: .
v_call: TRBV7-9
j_call: TRBJ1-2
cdr3_aa: ASSRISPNYGYT

d_call: .
v_call: TRBV20-1
j_call: TRBJ2-1
cdr3_aa: SASAAYNEQF

d_call: TRBD1
v_call: TRBV12-3/TRBV12-4
j_call: TRBJ1-1
cdr3_aa: ASSDRDRNTEAF

d_call: .
v_call: TRBV6-9
j_call: TRBJ1-5
cdr3_aa: ASSSPGTLNQPQH

d_call: TRBD2
v_call: TRBV7-3
j_call: TRBJ2-7
cdr3_aa: ASSLNVASGLYEQY

d_call: .
v_call: TRBV6-1
j_call: TRBJ2-7
cdr3_aa: VSSPGLWVYEQY

d_call: TRBD1
v_call: TRBV6-1
j_call: TRBJ1-5
cdr3_aa: ASSAFGTGGNQPQH

d_call: TRBD2
v_call: TRBV20-1
j_call: TRBJ2-7
cdr3_aa: SADRGEYEQY

d_call: .
v_call: TRBV25-1
j_call: TRBJ1-1
cdr3_aa: ASRGNLGGDTEAF

d_call: .
v_call: TRBV19
j_call: TRBJ1-1
cdr3_aa: ASSIGTPGRTEAF

d_call: .
v_call: TRBV6-4
j_call: TRBJ2-4
cdr3_aa: ASSAIRVAKNIQY

d_call: .
v_call: TRBV6-2/TRBV6-3
j_call: TRBJ1-5
cdr3_aa: ASSYSRFNQPQH

d_call: .
v_call: TRBV6-1
j_call: TRBJ1-2
cdr3_aa: ASSTTTSTYGYT

d_call: .
v_call: TRBV7-9
j_call: TRBJ1-1
cdr3_aa: ASSSRRSGTEAF

d_call: TRBD1
v_call: TRBV6-1
j_call: TRBJ2-7
cdr3_aa: ASGRDRGRFEQY

d_call: .
v_call: TRBV15
j_call: TRBJ2-5
cdr3_aa: ATSRDYGAGQGETQY

d_call: .
v_call: TRBV29-1
j_call: TRBJ2-5
cdr3_aa: SARGGRETQY

d_call: .
v_call: TRBV6-1
j_call: TRBJ2-7
cdr3_aa: ASSDADSNYEQY

d_call: TRBD2
v_call: TRBV20-1
j_call: TRBJ2-5
cdr3_aa: SALPGLGGETQY

d_call: TRBD1
v_call: TRBV3-1
j_call: TRBJ1-1
cdr3_aa: ASSQGRQGEAF

d_call: .
v_call: TRBV29-1
j_call: TRBJ2-7
cdr3_aa: SVQTGSSYEQY

d_call: TRBD1
v_call: TRBV7-9
j_call: TRBJ2-2
cdr3_aa: ASGFTGVNTGELF

d_call: TRBD1
v_call: TRBV14
j_call: TRBJ2-7
cdr3_aa: ASSHSGTGYYEQY

d_call: .
v_call: TRBV30
j_call: TRBJ1-1
cdr3_aa: AWSQVDTEAF

d_call: .
v_call: TRBV28
j_call: TRBJ2-7
cdr3_aa: ASCRDQLSYEQY

d_call: .
v_call: TRBV19
j_call: TRBJ2-7
cdr3_aa: ASSIIGSYEQY

d_call: .
v_call: TRBV14
j_call: TRBJ1-1
cdr3_aa: ASSQYTATKAF

d_call: .
v_call: TRBV6-1
j_call: TRBJ1-1
cdr3_aa: AAHRRDGRKNTEAF

d_call: TRBD1
v_call: TRBV6-1
j_call: TRBJ2-5
cdr3_aa: ASSRYPGGQGTRETQY

d_call: .
v_call: TRBV12-3/TRBV12-4
j_call: TRBJ1-2
cdr3_aa: ASSLDLLGYT

d_call: .
v_call: TRBV12-3/TRBV12-4
j_call: TRBJ1-6
cdr3_aa: ASRFGGSPLH

d_call: .
v_call: TRBV7-2
j_call: TRBJ2-2
cdr3_aa: ASGSGAGELF

d_call: .
v_call: TRBV15
j_call: TRBJ2-7
cdr3_aa: ATSTWGAFYEQY

d_call: .
v_call: TRBV4-1
j_call: TRBJ1-1
cdr3_aa: ASSQDNRFTEAF

d_call: .
v_call: TRBV6-5
j_call: TRBJ2-7
cdr3_aa: ASSYSFRQTRDEQY

d_call: .
v_call: TRBV28
j_call: TRBJ1-5
cdr3_aa: ASRRGGNQPQH